The 19 T cell receptor beta chains below were found in one sample sequenced in a study of T cell repertoires in cytomegalovirus infection. TCRdb itself ran the reads through MiXCR, one entry per CDR3 protein. The table includes 180,000 or so distinct CDR3 sequences, roughly 17% detected once. The sequenced material came from CD8+ T cells from PBMCs. These receptors were taken from a human donor in good health (CMV status not recorded). Some clones in this sample may be carry-over from other donors' samples.

This clonotype has ten or more counts. The DNA for the CDR3 is TGTGCCAGCAGCTTAGAAGGCAGTCAGAATCAGCCCCAGCATTTT. The encoded protein is CASSLEGSQNQPQHF. The chain couples TRBV7-2 to TRBJ1-5; no clear D gene. Trimming pared 1 base from V and 4 bases from J, leaving 11 bases between. The CDR3 runs 15 residues. The germline V gene encodes CDR1 SGHTA and CDR2 FQGNSA.

The table lists this clonotype with a few counts. The chain joins TRBV4-1 to TRBJ2-1; D unresolved. Looked up from germline, CDR1 is MGHRA and CDR2 is YSYEKL. V lost 4 bases to trimming and J lost 9 bases, with 10 bases between them. CDR3 length: 12 amino acids. CDR3 coding DNA: TGCGCCAGCAGCCTTAGAGCGTCTGAGCAGTTCTTC. Its protein is CASSLRASEQFF.

The chain recombines TRBV12-3 or TRBV12-4 with TRBJ1-5; no definite D call. The CDR3 spans 14 residues. Between the trimmed V and J ends, which lost 3 bases and 5 bases, there was a span of 11 bases. Here the CDR3 DNA reads TGTGCCAGCAGTTTTAACGGCCTACATCAGCCCCAGCATTTT. It encodes CASSFNGLHQPQHF.

The chain's CDR3 is CASSFGFRGAYEQYF. CDR3 coding DNA: TGTGCCAGCAGTTTCGGGTTCCGGGGGGCCTACGAGCAGTACTTC. The chain links TRBV28 to TRBJ2-7, with 7 bases aligning to TRBD2. The germline V gene encodes CDR1 MDHEN and CDR2 SYDVKM. The CDR3 runs to 15 residues. Germline trimming cut 3 bases from V and 2 bases from J; bases unmatched to any gene: 7.

V is TRBV7-2 and J is TRBJ1-1; a weak D match, TRBD1 (5 bases). Trimming took off 7 bases at V and 5 bases at J, with 11 bases between the two ends. Germline loops: CDR1 SGHTA, CDR2 FQGNSA. This CDR3 is 12 amino acids long. Here the CDR3 DNA reads TGTGCCAGCACCCCGACAGAAACTGAAGCTTTCTTT. It encodes CASTPTETEAFF.

This clonotype was observed a handful of times. The chain links TRBV6-6 to TRBJ2-5; perhaps TRBD2 as D (5 bases). The CDR3 contains 15 residues. Trimming shortened V by 6 bases and J by 5 bases, and 19 bases separated the two germline ends. The germline V gene has CDR1 MNHNY and CDR2 SVGAGI (reference sequence). CDR3 nucleotide sequence: TGTGCCAGCAGACCGGACGGCCCGCGGGTGGAGACCCAGTACTTC. Residues: CASRPDGPRVETQYF.

The V and J genes are TRBV7-8 and TRBJ2-7, with D perhaps assigned TRBD1 or TRBD2 (5 bases each). V lost 0 bases and J 5 bases, leaving 17 bases between the germline ends. Per germline, CDR1 SGHVS and CDR2 FQNEAQ. The CDR3 is 16 residues long. Here the CDR3 reads CASSLAGAGNSHEQYF. CDR3 bases: TGTGCCAGCAGCTTAGCCGGGGCAGGGAACAGTCACGAGCAGTACTTC.

This chain links TRBV7-2 with TRBJ1-3; tentative D call: TRBD1 (6 bases). V lost 4 bases and J lost 4, with 17 bases in between. The germline V gene encodes CDR1 SGHTA and CDR2 FQGNSA. This CDR3 comprises 16 residues. The CDR3 coding sequence is TGTGCCAGCAGCTCCCTAGAGGCAGGGACAGGAAACACCATATATTTT. Translated, it gives CASSSLEAGTGNTIYF.

The rearrangement links TRBV6-2 or TRBV6-3 to TRBJ1-1, with D possibly matching TRBD1 (5 bases). V was pared by 6 bases and J by 6 bases, with 11 bases between. The CDR3 length is 12 residues. Looked up from germline, CDR1 is MNHEY and CDR2 is SVGEGT. The CDR3 here is CASSYQGSEAFF. The CDR3 DNA is TGTGCCAGCAGCTACCAGGGTTCTGAAGCTTTCTTT.

By proportion, this clonotype is medium-sized. The chain couples TRBV2 to TRBJ2-5; 7 positions agree with TRBD1. With 8 bases clipped from V and 0 bases from J, the junction kept 12 bases outside the gene matches. The germline CDR1 and CDR2 sequences are SNHLY and FYNNEI. The CDR3 has 16 residues. In DNA, the CDR3 is TGTGCCAGCCAACAGGGACAGATACGCTACCAAGAGACCCAGTACTTC. Its translation is CASQQGQIRYQETQYF.

This clonotype appeared a few times. The V and J genes are TRBV5-1 and TRBJ1-1; 8 positions match TRBD1. V shed 3 bases and J 1 base; nucleotides not matched to a gene: 2. Germline V lookup: CDR1 SGHRS, CDR2 YFSETQ. There are 14 residues in the CDR3. The DNA for the CDR3 is TGCGCCAGCAGCTGGACAGGGACGAACACTGAAGCTTTCTTT. Translating gives CASSWTGTNTEAFF.

V is TRBV7-9 and J is TRBJ2-7, with unresolved D. The V gene's germline CDR1 is SEHNR and CDR2 FQNEAQ (reference sequence). V was trimmed by 5 bases and J by 5 bases, leaving 10 bases between them. The CDR3 is 12 amino acids. The CDR3 coding sequence is TGTGCCAGCAGCCGGCGGAAGAACGAGCAGTACTTC. Encoded protein: CASSRRKNEQYF.

Ten or more counts support this clonotype. This chain joins TRBV7-2 and TRBJ1-1; 8 positions match TRBD1. V lost 3 bases to trimming and J lost 3 bases; unmatched junction nucleotides: 9. Germline CDR1 is SGHTA and CDR2 is FQGNSA. The CDR3 runs 16 residues. As DNA, the CDR3 is TGTGCCAGCAGCTTGAGACAGGGGCTTGGGTACACTGAAGCTTTCTTT. Translated: CASSLRQGLGYTEAFF.

This clonotype showed up many times. The gene calls are TRBV18 and TRBJ2-2; D ambiguous. Per the germline V gene, CDR1 is KGHSH and CDR2 is LQKENI. The CDR3 is 12 residues long. The V end lost 8 bases, the J end lost 4 bases, and 8 bases lay between the germline ends. The CDR3 nucleotides read TGTGCCAGCAGTCCGGGCACCGGGGAGCTGTTTTTT. This encodes CASSPGTGELFF.

This clonotype was seen ten or more times. The CDR3 sequence is CASSSVAGGPYNEQFF. For the CDR3, the DNA is TGTGCCAGCAGTTCAGTAGCGGGGGGGCCCTACAATGAGCAGTTCTTC. The chain couples TRBV28 to TRBJ2-1; 11 positions match TRBD2. The CDR3 loop spans 16 amino acids. Looked up from germline, CDR1 is MDHEN and CDR2 is SYDVKM. Unmatched junction bases numbered 4, after V lost 4 bases and J lost 2 bases.

This sequence joins TRBV6-2 or TRBV6-3 and TRBJ2-7, with 9 bases lining up with TRBD1. Per the germline V gene, CDR1 is MNHEY and CDR2 is SVGEGT. With 6 bases clipped from V and 3 bases from J, the junction kept 6 bases outside the gene matches. The CDR3 contains 14 residues. CDR3: CASSPTGGSYEQYF. The CDR3 nucleotides are TGTGCCAGCAGCCCCACAGGGGGCAGCTACGAGCAGTACTTC.

In this sample, this clonotype turned up a few times. The gene calls are TRBV14 and TRBJ2-2; maybe TRBD1 (6 bases). Germline-derived CDR1 and CDR2 are SGHDN and FVKESK. The V gene lost 4 bases and the J gene lost 1 base, with 13 bases spanning the gap. The CDR3 extends over 16 amino acids. This chain's CDR3 is CASSPSETGNTGELFF. CDR3 DNA: TGTGCCAGCAGCCCTTCGGAGACAGGGAACACCGGGGAGCTGTTTTTT.

The DNA for the CDR3 is TGTGCCAGCAGCCCAGGGACTAGCGGGGGGGCTAGCACAGATACGCAGTATTTT. As protein: CASSPGTSGGASTDTQYF. The chain employs TRBV7-6 and TRBJ2-3, with 16 bases fitting TRBD2. The CDR3 sequence is 18 residues long. The germline V gene has CDR1 SGHVS and CDR2 FNYEAQ. J lost 0 bases, V lost 5 bases, and 5 bases had no gene match.

This sequence joins TRBV7-9 and TRBJ2-7, with 7 nucleotides matching TRBD1. The CDR3 is 16 residues long. Trimming cost V 4 bases and J 0 bases; bases outside gene matches: 9. Germline CDR1 is SEHNR and CDR2 is FQNEAQ (reference sequence). The CDR3 nucleotides read TGTGCCAGCAGCTCCACGACAGGGATCCTCTCCTACGAGCAGTACTTC. This codes for CASSSTTGILSYEQYF.